A selection of T cell receptor beta chains follows, all from one sample in a study of CD8 T cells in Susac syndrome. TCRdb passed the immunoSEQ multiplex PCR reads through MiXCR, listing each CDR3 protein once. In the table there are approximately 150,000 distinct CDR3 sequences, more than 90% of which are singletons. The material sequenced was CD4+ T cells from PBMCs. These receptors all stem from a human donor with Susac syndrome. Both conserved end residues are part of each CDR3. Fields, in order: D gene, J gene, clone size, V gene, CDR3 protein, CDR3 DNA. The D gene is left open where the match is weak. For some rows the clone size is stated as once, few or many, or as a class when expanded; others skip it.

d_call: TRBD1
j_call: TRBJ1-5
clone_size: NA
v_call: TRBV20-1
cdr3_aa: CSARQGTKTSNQPQHF
cdr3_nt: TGCAGTGCGAGACAGGGGACAAAGACAAGCAATCAGCCCCAGCATTTT

d_call: NA
j_call: TRBJ1-1
clone_size: NA
v_call: TRBV18
cdr3_aa: CASSPVRGNEAFF
cdr3_nt: TGTGCCAGCTCACCTGTGCGTGGCAATGAAGCTTTCTTT

d_call: TRBD1
j_call: TRBJ1-1
clone_size: once
v_call: TRBV18
cdr3_aa: CASSPPRTGSNTEAFF
cdr3_nt: TGTGCCAGCTCACCTCCGAGGACAGGGTCGAACACTGAAGCTTTCTTT

d_call: NA
j_call: TRBJ1-2
clone_size: NA
v_call: TRBV6-5
cdr3_aa: CASTSRGYGYTF
cdr3_nt: TGTGCCAGCACCTCTCGGGGTTATGGCTACACCTTC

d_call: NA
j_call: TRBJ1-2
clone_size: NA
v_call: TRBV28
cdr3_aa: CASTPPGGGGYTF
cdr3_nt: TGTGCCAGCACCCCGCCGGGGGGTGGTGGCTACACCTTC

d_call: NA
j_call: TRBJ2-6
clone_size: NA
v_call: TRBV5-1
cdr3_aa: CATSPVLSGANVLTF
cdr3_nt: TGCGCGACGAGCCCAGTGCTCTCTGGGGCCAACGTCCTGACTTTC

d_call: NA
j_call: TRBJ1-4
clone_size: once
v_call: TRBV5-4
cdr3_aa: CASSLDRGVNEKLFF
cdr3_nt: TGTGCCAGCAGCTTGGATCGGGGAGTTAATGAAAAACTGTTTTTT

d_call: NA
j_call: TRBJ1-1
clone_size: NA
v_call: TRBV25-1
cdr3_aa: CASTGRGLNTEAFF
cdr3_nt: TGTGCCAGCACCGGGAGGGGATTGAACACTGAAGCTTTCTTT

d_call: TRBD1
j_call: TRBJ1-1
clone_size: NA
v_call: TRBV28
cdr3_aa: CASSGGTGGNTEAFF
cdr3_nt: TGTGCCAGCAGTGGGGGAACAGGGGGGAACACTGAAGCTTTCTTT

d_call: TRBD1
j_call: TRBJ1-1
clone_size: NA
v_call: TRBV20-1
cdr3_aa: CSARDMTGFNTEAFF
cdr3_nt: TGCAGTGCTAGAGATATGACAGGGTTTAACACTGAAGCTTTCTTT

d_call: NA
j_call: TRBJ1-5
clone_size: NA
v_call: TRBV9
cdr3_aa: CASSVDLGQPQHF
cdr3_nt: TGTGCCAGCAGCGTAGATCTGGGACAGCCCCAGCATTTT

d_call: TRBD1
j_call: TRBJ2-2
clone_size: NA
v_call: TRBV29-1
cdr3_aa: CSVGHRGANTGELFF
cdr3_nt: TGCAGCGTGGGTCACAGGGGCGCGAACACCGGGGAGCTGTTTTTT

d_call: NA
j_call: TRBJ1-2
clone_size: NA
v_call: TRBV29-1
cdr3_aa: CSVEEMSGPYSGYTF
cdr3_nt: TGCAGCGTTGAAGAAATGTCGGGTCCCTATAGTGGCTACACCTTC

d_call: NA
j_call: TRBJ2-7
clone_size: NA
v_call: TRBV5-6
cdr3_aa: CASSYRPYEQYF
cdr3_nt: TGTGCCAGCAGTTATCGTCCCTACGAGCAGTACTTC

d_call: NA
j_call: TRBJ2-5
clone_size: NA
v_call: TRBV29-1
cdr3_aa: CSVKGGEWESQYF
cdr3_nt: TGCAGCGTGAAGGGGGGGGAATGGGAGTCCCAGTACTTC